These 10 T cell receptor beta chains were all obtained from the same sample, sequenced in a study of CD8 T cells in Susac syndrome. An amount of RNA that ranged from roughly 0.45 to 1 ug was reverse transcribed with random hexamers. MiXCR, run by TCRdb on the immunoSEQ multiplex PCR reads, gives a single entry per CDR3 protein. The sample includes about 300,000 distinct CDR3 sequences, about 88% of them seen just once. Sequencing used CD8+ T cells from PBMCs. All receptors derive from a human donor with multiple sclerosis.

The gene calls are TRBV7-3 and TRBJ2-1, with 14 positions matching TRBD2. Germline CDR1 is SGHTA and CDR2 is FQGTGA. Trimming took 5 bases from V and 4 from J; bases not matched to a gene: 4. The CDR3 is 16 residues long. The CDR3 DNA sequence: TGTGCCAGCAGCATACGACTAGCGGGAGGGTACAATGAGCAGTTCTTC. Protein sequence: CASSIRLAGGYNEQFF.

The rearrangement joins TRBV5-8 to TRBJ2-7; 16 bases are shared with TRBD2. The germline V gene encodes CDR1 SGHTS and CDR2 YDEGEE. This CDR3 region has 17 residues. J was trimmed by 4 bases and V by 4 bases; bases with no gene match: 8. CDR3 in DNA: TGTGCCAGCAGCCTGACATTGGGACTAGCGGGGGGGTACGAGCAGTACTTC. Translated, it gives CASSLTLGLAGGYEQYF.

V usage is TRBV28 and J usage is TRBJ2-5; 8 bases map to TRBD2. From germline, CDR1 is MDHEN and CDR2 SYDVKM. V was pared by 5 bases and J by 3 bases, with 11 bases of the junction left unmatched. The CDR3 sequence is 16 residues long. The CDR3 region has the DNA TGTGCCAGCAGTCTGGGACTAGAGGGGACCGAAGAGACCCAGTACTTC. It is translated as CASSLGLEGTEETQYF. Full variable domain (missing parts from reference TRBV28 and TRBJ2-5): DVKVTQSSRYLVKRTGEKVFLECVQDMDHENMFWYRQDPGLGLRLIYFSYDVKMKEKGDIPEGYSVSREKKERFSLILESASTNQTSMYLCASSLGLEGTEETQYFGPGTRLLVL.

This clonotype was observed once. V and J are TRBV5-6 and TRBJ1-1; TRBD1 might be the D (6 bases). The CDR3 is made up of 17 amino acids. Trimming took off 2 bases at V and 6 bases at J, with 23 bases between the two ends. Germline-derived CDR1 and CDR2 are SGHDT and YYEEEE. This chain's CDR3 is CASSLKEGHPPRAEAFF. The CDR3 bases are TGTGCCAGCAGCTTAAAAGAGGGACATCCCCCCAGGGCTGAAGCTTTCTTT.

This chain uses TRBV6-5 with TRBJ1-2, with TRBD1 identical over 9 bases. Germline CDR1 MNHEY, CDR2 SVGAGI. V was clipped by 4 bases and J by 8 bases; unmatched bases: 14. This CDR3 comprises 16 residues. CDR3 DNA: TGTGCCAGCAGTTCGATACCGGACAGGGGTACAAACGGCTACACCTTC. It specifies CASSSIPDRGTNGYTF.

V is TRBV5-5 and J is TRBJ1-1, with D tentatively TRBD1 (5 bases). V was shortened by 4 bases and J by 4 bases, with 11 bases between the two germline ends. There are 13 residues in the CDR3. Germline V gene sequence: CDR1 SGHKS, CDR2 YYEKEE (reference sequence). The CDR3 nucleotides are TGTGCCAGCAGCCCAGGGTGGGGCACTGAAGCTTTCTTT. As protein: CASSPGWGTEAFF.

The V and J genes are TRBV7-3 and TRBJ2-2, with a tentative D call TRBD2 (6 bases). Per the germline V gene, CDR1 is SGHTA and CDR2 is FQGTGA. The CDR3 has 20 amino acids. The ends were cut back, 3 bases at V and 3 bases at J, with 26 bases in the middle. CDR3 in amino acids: CASSFPHSRWGGEDTGELFF. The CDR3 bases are TGTGCCAGCAGCTTTCCTCATTCTCGCTGGGGCGGGGAAGACACCGGGGAGCTGTTTTTT.

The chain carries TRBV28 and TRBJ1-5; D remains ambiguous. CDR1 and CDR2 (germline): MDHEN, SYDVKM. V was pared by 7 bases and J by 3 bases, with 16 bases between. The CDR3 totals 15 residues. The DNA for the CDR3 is TGTGCCAGCAAACACCTGTGGGGAAACAATCAGCCCCAGCATTTT. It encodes CASKHLWGNNQPQHF.

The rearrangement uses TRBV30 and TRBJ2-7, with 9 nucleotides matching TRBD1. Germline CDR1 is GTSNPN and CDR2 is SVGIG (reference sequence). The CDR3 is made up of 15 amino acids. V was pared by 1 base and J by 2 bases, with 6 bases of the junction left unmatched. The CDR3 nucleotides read TGTGCCTGGAGTGCCGGGACAGGGAGTCCCTACGAGCAGTACTTC. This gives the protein CAWSAGTGSPYEQYF.

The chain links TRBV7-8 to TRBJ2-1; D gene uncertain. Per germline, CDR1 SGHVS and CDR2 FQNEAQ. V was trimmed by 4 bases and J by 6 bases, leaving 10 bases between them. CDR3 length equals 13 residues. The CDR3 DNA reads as TGTGCCAGCAGCTCCTCTACTGCCAATGAGCAGTTCTTC. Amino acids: CASSSSTANEQFF.